The source of this T cell receptor beta chain is a study of blood T cells in healthy people across ages. Study findings and constraints: Expanded clonotype changes were possibly confounded by unknown donor CMV status.

Healthy individuals of Caucasian origin from Russia, aged about 6 to 95, served as donors. There were at least 5.5 micrograms of total RNA extracted from every sample. A few counts support this clonotype. The antigen remains undetermined. The CDR3 totals 14 residues. V gave up 6 bases and J gave up 3 bases, with 12 bases separating them. A sample-barcoded 5' primer and a J-beta primer mix were used in a second PCR of roughly 7 to 11 cycles. Every cDNA was tagged by a template-switch adaptor with 12 random nucleotides. MiXCR, run by TCRdb on the 5' RACE reads, gives a single entry per CDR3 protein. Here the sample spans fewer than 750,000 distinct CDR3 sequences, around 48% being singletons.

The receptor was derived from a man of 80 years or more in good health. The chain is built from TRBV12-3 or TRBV12-4 and TRBJ2-4, with D unresolved. What was sequenced was blood. CDR3 in amino acids: CASSPSPGKNIQYF. The CDR3, as DNA: TGTGCCAGCAGCCCTAGTCCCGGCAAAAACATTCAGTACTTC.